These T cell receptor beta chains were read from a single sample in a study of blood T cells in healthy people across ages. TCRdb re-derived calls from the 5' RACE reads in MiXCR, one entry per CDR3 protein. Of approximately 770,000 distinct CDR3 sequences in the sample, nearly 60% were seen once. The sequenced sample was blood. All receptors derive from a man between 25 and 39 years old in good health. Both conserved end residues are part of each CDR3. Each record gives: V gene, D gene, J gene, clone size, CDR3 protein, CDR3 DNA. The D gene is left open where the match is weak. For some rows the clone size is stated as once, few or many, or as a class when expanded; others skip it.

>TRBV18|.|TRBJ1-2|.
CASSPPGPTYNYGYTF
TGTGCCAGCTCACCACCGGGACCCACCTATAACTATGGCTACACCTTC
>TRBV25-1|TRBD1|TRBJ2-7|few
CASSPSPGQGSDEQYF
TGTGCCAGCAGCCCCTCCCCGGGACAGGGCAGCGACGAGCAGTACTTC
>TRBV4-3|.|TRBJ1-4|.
CASSPHQGREKLFF
TGCGCCAGCAGCCCCCACCAGGGTCGCGAAAAACTGTTTTTT
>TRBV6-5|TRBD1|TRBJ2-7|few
CASRPSATGDLYEQYF
TGTGCCAGCAGACCGTCGGCCACAGGGGACCTCTACGAGCAGTACTTC
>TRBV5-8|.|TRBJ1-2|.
CASLGGATVDYGYTF
TGTGCCAGCCTCGGCGGGGCGACTGTGGACTATGGCTACACCTTC
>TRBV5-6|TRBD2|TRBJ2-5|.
CASSLRGVQYF
TGTGCCAGCAGCTTGCGGGGGGTCCAGTACTTC
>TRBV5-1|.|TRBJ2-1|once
CASSGDLRRFF
TGCGCCAGCAGCGGTGATTTAAGGCGGTTCTTC
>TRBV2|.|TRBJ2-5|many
CASRAGGTIRETQYF
TGTGCCAGCAGGGCTGGGGGTACCATAAGAGAGACCCAGTACTTC
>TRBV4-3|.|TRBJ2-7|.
CASSQEVGMPQYF
TGCGCCAGCAGCCAAGAAGTGGGAATGCCTCAGTACTTC
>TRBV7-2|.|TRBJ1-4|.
CASSLDATGRLFF
TGTGCCAGCAGCTTAGACGCGACGGGTCGTCTGTTTTTT
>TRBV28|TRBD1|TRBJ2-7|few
CASSPPGQGDREQYF
TGTGCCAGCAGTCCCCCGGGACAGGGGGATAGGGAGCAGTACTTC
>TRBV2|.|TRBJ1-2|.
CASSEPRSGANYGYTF
TGTGCCAGCAGCGAACCCCGTTCAGGGGCTAACTATGGCTACACCTTC
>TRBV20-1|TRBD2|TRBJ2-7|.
CSASSPGGASYEQYF
TGCAGTGCTAGCTCTCCGGGGGGGGCCTCCTACGAGCAGTACTTC
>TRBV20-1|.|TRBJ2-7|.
CSAMSSYNEQYF
TGCAGCGCAATGAGCTCCTACAATGAGCAGTACTTC
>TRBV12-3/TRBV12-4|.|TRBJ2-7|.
CASSLELGTEQYF
TGTGCCAGCAGTTTAGAACTAGGGACGGAGCAGTACTTC
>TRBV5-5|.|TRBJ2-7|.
CASLALTDSYEQYF
TGTGCCAGCCTCGCTTTGACCGACTCCTACGAGCAGTACTTC
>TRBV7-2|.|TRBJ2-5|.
CASSIMGYEQYF
TGTGCCAGCAGCATTATGGGGTATGAGCAGTACTTC
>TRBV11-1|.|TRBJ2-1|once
CASSLTGHNERFF
TGTGCCAGCAGCCTCACAGGGCATAATGAGCGGTTCTTC
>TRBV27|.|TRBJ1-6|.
CASNLGGFTLHF
TGTGCCAGCAATTTAGGGGGATTCACCCTCCACTTT
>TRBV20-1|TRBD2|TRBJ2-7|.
CSASGRATVHEQYF
TGCAGTGCTAGCGGGAGGGCCACAGTCCACGAGCAGTACTTC
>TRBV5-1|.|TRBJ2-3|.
CASSFGLFTDTQYF
TGCGCCAGCAGCTTTGGACTATTCACAGATACGCAGTATTTT
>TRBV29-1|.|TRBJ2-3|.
CSVVKGDGTDTQYF
TGCAGCGTTGTTAAAGGGGATGGTACAGATACGCAGTATTTT